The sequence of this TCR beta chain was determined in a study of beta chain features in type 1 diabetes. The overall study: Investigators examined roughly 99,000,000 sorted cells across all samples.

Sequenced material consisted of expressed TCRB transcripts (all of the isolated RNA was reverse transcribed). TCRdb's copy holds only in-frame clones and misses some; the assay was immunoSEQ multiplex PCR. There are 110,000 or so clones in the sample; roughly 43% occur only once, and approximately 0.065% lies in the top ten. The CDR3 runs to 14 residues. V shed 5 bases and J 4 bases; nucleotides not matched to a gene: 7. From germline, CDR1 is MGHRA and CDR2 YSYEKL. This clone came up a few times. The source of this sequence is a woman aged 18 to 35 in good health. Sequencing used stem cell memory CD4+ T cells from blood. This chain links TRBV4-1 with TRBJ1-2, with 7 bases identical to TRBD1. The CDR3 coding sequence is TGCGCCAGCAGCATTGAGACAGGGATCTATGGCTACACCTTC. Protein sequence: CASSIETGIYGYTF.